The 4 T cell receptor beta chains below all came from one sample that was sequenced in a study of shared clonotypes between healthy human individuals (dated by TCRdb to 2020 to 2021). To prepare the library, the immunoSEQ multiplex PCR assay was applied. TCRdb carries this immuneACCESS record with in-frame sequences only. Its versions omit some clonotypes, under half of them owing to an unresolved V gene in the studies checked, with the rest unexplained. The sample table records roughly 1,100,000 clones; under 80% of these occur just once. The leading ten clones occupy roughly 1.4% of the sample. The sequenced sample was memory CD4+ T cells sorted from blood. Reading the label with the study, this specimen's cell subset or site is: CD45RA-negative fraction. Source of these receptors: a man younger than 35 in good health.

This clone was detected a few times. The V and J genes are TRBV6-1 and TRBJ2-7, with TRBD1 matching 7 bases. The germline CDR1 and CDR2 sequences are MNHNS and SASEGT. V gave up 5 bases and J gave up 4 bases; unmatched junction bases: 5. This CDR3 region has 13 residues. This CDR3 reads CASSSHRGYEQYF. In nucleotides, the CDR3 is TGTGCCAGCAGTTCCCACAGGGGTTACGAGCAGTACTTC.

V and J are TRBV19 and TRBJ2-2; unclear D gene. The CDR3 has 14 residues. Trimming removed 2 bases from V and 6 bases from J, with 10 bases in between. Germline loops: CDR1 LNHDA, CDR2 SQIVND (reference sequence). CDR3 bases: TGTGCCAGTAGTATAAGGGTATGGGCCGGGGAGCTGTTTTTT. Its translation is CASSIRVWAGELFF.

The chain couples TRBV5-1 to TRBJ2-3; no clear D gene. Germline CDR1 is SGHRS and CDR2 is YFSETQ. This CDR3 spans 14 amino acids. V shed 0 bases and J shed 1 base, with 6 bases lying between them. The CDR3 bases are TGCGCCAGCAGCTTGGTGGGCCGCACAGATACGCAGTATTTT. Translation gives CASSLVGRTDTQYF.

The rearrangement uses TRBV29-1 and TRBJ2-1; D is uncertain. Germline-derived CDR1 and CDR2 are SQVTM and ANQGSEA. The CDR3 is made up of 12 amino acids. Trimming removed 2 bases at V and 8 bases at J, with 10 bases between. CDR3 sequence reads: CSVERVHHEQFF. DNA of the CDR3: TGCAGCGTTGAACGAGTACACCATGAGCAGTTCTTC.